This TCR beta chain was sequenced during a study of T-cell memory formation after mild COVID-19. About the research overall: There were largely donor-specific TCR clusters. Findings and limits, study-wide: CD4+ bias marked clones expanding day 15 to 37, unlike balanced contracting clones.

A 5'RACE reaction primed in the constant segment made cDNA libraries of TCR alpha and TCR beta, and these carried sample barcodes and UMIs. TCRdb called the 5' RACE reads again in MiXCR, with one record for every CDR3 protein. This table holds roughly 350,000 distinct CDR3 sequences, approximately 14% found once. Trimming cost V 4 bases and J 6 bases; bases outside gene matches: 5. CDR3 size: 15 residues. Germline-derived CDR1 and CDR2 are ENHRY and SYGVKD. A single count supports this clonotype. Its antigen remains unidentified. The clonotype originates from a man between 18 and 29 years old who had mild COVID-19 (a few samples of this study predate the infection). Cell type and time point are not known. Sequencing input: PBMCs or a T cell subset sorted from them (not recorded which). The rearrangement links TRBV10-3 to TRBJ2-2, with 10 bases aligning to TRBD1. This chain's CDR3 is CAISAGTGDAGELFF. In nucleotides, the CDR3 is TGTGCCATCAGTGCGGGGACAGGGGACGCCGGGGAGCTGTTTTTT.